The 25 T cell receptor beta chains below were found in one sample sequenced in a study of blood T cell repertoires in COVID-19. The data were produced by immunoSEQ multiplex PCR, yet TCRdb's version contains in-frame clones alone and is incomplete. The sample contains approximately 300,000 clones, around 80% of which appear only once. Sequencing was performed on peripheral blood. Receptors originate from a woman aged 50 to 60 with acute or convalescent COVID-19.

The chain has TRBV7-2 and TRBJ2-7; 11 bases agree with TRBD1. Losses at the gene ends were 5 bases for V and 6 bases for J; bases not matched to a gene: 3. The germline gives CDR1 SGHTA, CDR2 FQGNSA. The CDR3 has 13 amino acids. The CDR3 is CASSRDRGSEQYV. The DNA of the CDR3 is TGTGCCAGCAGCCGGGACAGGGGGTCCGAGCAGTACGTC.

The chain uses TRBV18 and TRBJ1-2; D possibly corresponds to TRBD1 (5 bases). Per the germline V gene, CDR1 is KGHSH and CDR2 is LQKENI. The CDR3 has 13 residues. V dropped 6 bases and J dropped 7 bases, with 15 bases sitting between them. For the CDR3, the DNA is TGTGCCAGCTCCCCTGGCAGGGTGAGTGGCTACACCTTC. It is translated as CASSPGRVSGYTF.

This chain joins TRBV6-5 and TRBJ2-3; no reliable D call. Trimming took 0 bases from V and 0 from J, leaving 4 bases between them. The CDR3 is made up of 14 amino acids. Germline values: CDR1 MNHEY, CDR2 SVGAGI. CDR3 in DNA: TGTGCCAGCAGTTACTCGGGCAGCACAGATACGCAGTATTTT. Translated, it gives CASSYSGSTDTQYF.

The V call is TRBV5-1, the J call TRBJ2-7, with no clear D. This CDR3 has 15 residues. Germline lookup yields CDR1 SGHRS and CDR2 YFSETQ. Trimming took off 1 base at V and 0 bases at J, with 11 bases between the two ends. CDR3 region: CASSLTGLFSYEQYF. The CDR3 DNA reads TGCGCCAGCAGCTTGACTGGTCTATTCTCCTACGAGCAGTACTTC.

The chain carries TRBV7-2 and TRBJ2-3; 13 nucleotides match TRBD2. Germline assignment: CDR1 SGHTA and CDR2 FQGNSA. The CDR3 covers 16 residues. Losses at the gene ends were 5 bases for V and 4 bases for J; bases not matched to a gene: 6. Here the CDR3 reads CASSRTSGGGSDTQYF. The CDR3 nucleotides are TGTGCCAGCAGCCGGACTAGCGGGGGAGGCTCAGATACGCAGTATTTT. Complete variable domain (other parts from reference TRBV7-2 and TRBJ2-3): GAGVSQSPSNKVTEKGKDVELRCDPISGHTALYWYRQSLGQGLEFLIYFQGNSAPDKSGLPSDRFSAERTGGSVSTLTIQRTQQEDSAVYLCASSRTSGGGSDTQYFGPGTRLTVL.

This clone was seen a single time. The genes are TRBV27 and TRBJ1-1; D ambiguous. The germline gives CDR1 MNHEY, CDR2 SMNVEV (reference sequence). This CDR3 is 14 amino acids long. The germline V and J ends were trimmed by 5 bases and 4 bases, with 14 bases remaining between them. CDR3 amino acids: CASSAGPLGTEAFF. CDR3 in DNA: TGTGCCAGCAGTGCGGGCCCCCTGGGCACTGAAGCTTTCTTT.

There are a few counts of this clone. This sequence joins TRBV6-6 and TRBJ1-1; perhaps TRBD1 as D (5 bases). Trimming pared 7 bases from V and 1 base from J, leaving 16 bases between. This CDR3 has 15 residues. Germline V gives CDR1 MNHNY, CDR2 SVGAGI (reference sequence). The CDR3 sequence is CASTRGRDGNTEAFF. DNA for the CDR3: TGTGCCAGCACCCGGGGGAGGGATGGGAACACTGAAGCTTTCTTT.

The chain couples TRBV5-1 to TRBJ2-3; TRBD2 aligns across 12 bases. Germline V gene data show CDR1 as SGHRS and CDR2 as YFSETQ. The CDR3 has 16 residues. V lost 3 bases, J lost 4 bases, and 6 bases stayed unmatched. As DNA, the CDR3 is TGCGCCAGCAGCTCAGTGGGACTAGCGGGTTCAGATACGCAGTATTTT. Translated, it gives CASSSVGLAGSDTQYF.

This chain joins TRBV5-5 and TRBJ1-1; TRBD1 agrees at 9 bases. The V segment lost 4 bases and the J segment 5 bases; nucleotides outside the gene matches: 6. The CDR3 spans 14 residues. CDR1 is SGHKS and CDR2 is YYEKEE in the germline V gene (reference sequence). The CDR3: CASSPSGTGTEAFF. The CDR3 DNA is TGTGCCAGCAGCCCGTCTGGGACAGGGACTGAAGCTTTCTTT.

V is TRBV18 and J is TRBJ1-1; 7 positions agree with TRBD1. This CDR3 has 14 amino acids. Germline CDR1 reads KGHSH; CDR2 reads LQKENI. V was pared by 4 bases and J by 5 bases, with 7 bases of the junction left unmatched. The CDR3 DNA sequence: TGTGCCAGCTCACAGAACAGGGGTGGGACTGAAGCTTTCTTT. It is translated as CASSQNRGGTEAFF.

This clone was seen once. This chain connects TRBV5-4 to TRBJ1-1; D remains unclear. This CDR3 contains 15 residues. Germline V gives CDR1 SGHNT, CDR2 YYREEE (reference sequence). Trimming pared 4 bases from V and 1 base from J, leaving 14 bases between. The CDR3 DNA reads TGTGCCAGCAGCACTGAGGGCCGCCCGAACACTGAAGCTTTCTTT. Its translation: CASSTEGRPNTEAFF.

The CDR3 nucleotides are TGTGCCAGCAATGGAAAGCGACGGAGCTCCTACGAGCAGTACTTC. The encoded protein is CASNGKRRSSYEQYF. The chain has TRBV6-5 and TRBJ2-7; D is uncertain. The ends were cut back, 7 bases at V and 0 bases at J, with 16 bases in the middle. There are 15 residues in the CDR3. In germline, CDR1 is MNHEY, CDR2 SVGAGI.

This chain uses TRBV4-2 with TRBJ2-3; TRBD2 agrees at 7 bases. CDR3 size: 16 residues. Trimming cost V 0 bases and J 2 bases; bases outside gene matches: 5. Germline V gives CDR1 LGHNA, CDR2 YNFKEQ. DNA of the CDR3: TGTGCCAGCAGCCAAGAGGGGCGGGAGACCACAGATACGCAGTATTTT. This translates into CASSQEGRETTDTQYF.

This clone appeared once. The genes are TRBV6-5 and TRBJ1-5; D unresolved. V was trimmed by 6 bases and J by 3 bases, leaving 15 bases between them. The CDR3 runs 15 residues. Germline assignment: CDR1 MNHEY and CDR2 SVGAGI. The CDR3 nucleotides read TGTGCCAGCAGGAAGACTGATAACCTCAATCAGCCCCAGCATTTT. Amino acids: CASRKTDNLNQPQHF.

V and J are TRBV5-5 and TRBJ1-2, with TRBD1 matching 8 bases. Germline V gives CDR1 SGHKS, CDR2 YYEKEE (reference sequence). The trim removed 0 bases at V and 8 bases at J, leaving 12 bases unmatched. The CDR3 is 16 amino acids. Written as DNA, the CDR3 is TGTGCCAGCAGCTTGGCCGGGCAGGGGGCGCTTTTCGGCTACACCTTC. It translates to CASSLAGQGALFGYTF. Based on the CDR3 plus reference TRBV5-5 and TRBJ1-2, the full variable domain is DAGVTQSPTHLIKTRGQQVTLRCSPISGHKSVSWYQQVLGQGPQFIFQYYEKEERGRGNFPDRFSARQFPNYSSELNVNALLLGDSALYLCASSLAGQGALFGYTFGSGTRLTVV.

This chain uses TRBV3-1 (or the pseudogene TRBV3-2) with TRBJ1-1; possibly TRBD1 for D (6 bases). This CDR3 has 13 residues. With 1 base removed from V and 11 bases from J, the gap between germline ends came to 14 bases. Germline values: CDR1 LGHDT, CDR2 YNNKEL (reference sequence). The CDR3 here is CASSQVDGGLAFF. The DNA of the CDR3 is TGTGCCAGCAGCCAAGTCGATGGGGGCCTGGCTTTCTTT.

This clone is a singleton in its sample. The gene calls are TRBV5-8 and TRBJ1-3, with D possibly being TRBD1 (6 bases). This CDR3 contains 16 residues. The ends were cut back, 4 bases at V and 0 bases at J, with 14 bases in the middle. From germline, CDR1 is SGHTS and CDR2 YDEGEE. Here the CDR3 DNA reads TGTGCCAGCAGCCTCCCGGGACATTACTCTGGAAACACCATATATTTT. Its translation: CASSLPGHYSGNTIYF.

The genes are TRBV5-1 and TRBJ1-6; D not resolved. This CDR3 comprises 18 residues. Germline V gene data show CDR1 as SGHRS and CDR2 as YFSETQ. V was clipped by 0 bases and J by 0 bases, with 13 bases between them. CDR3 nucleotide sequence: TGCGCCAGCAGCTTGGGTGGTCTACAGAGCTCCTATAATTCACCCCTCCACTTT. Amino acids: CASSLGGLQSSYNSPLHF.

CDR3 sequence reads: CASSQDPFWRNLGDNEQFF. In DNA form, the CDR3 reads TGTGCCAGCAGCCAAGATCCATTCTGGAGAAACCTAGGGGACAATGAGCAGTTCTTC. The V call is TRBV14, the J call TRBJ2-1, with D perhaps TRBD1 (5 bases). This CDR3 has 19 amino acids. Trimming pared 0 bases from V and 5 bases from J, leaving 23 bases between. Germline V gene data show CDR1 as SGHDN and CDR2 as FVKESK.

This CDR3 is CASSSRLAGEETQYF. Here the CDR3 DNA reads TGTGCCAGCAGCTCGCGACTAGCGGGAGAGGAGACCCAGTACTTC. The rearrangement links TRBV7-8 to TRBJ2-5, with 12 bases fitting TRBD2. CDR1 and CDR2 (germline): SGHVS, FQNEAQ. The CDR3 is 15 amino acids. V dropped 4 bases and J dropped 5; count of bases not matched to a gene: 5.

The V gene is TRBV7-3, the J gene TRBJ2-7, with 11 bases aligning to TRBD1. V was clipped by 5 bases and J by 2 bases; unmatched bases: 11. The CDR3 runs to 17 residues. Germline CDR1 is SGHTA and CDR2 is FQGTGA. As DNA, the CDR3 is TGTGCCAGCAGCCTTTCTTCCGGGACAGGGGGTCCCTACGAGCAGTACTTC. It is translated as CASSLSSGTGGPYEQYF.

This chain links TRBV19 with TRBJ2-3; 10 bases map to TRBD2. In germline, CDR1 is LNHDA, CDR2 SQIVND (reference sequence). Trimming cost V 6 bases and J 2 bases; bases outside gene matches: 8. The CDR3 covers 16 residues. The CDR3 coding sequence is TGTGCCAGTAGGGACCGACTAGCGGGCAACACAGATACGCAGTATTTT. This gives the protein CASRDRLAGNTDTQYF.

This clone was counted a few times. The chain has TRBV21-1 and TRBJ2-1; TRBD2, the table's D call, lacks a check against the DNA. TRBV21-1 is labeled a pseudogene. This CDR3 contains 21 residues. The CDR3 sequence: CASSCPGGTSGRNEGYNEQFF. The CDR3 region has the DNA TGTGCCAGCAGCTGCCCGGGCGGGACTAGCGGGAGGAATGAGGGTTACAATGAGCAGTTCTTC.

The CDR3 protein is CASSFYFSGGTAFF. In DNA form, the CDR3 reads TGTGCCAGCAGCTTTTACTTCAGCGGGGGGACAGCTTTCTTT. The gene calls are TRBV5-6 and TRBJ1-1, with TRBD1 as a possible D gene (5 bases). Germline V gene lookup returns CDR1 SGHDT and CDR2 YYEEEE. The CDR3 is 14 residues long. V lost 2 bases to trimming and J lost 10 bases, with 18 bases between them. The full variable domain, rest sourced from reference TRBV5-6 and TRBJ1-1, is DAGVTQSPTHLIKTRGQQVTLRCSPKSGHDTVSWYQQALGQGPQFIFQYYEEEERQRGNFPDRFSGHQFPNYSSELNVNALLLGDSALYLCASSFYFSGGTAFFGQGTRLTVV.

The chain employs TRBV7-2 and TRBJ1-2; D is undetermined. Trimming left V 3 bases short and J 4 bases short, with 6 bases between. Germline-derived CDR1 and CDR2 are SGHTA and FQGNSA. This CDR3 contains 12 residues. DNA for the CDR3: TGTGCCAGCAGCTTGTCAGTCTATGGCTACACCTTC. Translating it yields CASSLSVYGYTF.